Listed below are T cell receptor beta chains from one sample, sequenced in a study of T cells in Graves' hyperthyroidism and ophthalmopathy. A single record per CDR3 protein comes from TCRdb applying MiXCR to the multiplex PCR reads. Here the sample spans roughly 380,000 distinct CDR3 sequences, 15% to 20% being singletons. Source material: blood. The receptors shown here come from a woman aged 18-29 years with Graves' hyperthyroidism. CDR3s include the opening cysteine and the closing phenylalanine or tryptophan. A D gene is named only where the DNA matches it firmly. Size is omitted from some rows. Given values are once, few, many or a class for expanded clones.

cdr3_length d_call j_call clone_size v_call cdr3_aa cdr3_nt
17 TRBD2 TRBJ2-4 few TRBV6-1 CASSERSLGLAKNIKYF TGTGCCAGCAGTGAGCGTTCCCTCGGACTAGCCAAAAACATTAAGTACTTC
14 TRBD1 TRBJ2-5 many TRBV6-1 CASTDRASKETQYF TGTGCCAGCACTGACAGGGCGTCGAAAGAGACCCAGTACTTC
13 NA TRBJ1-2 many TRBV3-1 CASSRPGLYGYTF TGTGCCAGCAGCCGCCCGGGCCTCTATGGCTACACCTTC
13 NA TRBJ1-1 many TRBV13 CASSITGNTEAFF TGTGCCAGCTCCATTACAGGGAACACTGAAGCTTTCTTT
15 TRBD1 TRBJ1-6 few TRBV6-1 CASSERQGDNSPLHF TGTGCCAGCAGTGAACGACAGGGGGATAATTCACCCCTCCACTTT
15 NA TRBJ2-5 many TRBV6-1 CASSGYKGIQETQYF TGTGCCAGCAGTGGCTACAAGGGAATCCAAGAGACCCAGTACTTC
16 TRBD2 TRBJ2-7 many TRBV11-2 CASSLIGGTAGYEQYF TGTGCCAGCAGCTTAATCGGGGGGACGGCGGGTTACGAGCAGTACTTC
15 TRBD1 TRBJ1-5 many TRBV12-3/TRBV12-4 CASSLADREAQPQHF TGTGCCAGCAGTTTAGCGGACAGGGAGGCTCAGCCCCAGCATTTT
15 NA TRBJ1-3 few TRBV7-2 CASSPLWGTGNTIYF TGTGCCAGCAGCCCCCTCTGGGGGACTGGAAACACCATATATTTT
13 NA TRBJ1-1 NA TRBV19 CASNSVMNTEAFF TGTGCCAGTAACAGCGTAATGAACACTGAAGCTTTCTTT
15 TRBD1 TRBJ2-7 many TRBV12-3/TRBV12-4 CASSLGTGIFYEQYF TGTGCCAGCAGTCTCGGGACAGGGATTTTCTACGAGCAGTACTTC
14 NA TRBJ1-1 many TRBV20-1 CSAPADSMNTEAFF TGCAGTGCTCCGGCCGACAGTATGAACACTGAAGCTTTCTTT
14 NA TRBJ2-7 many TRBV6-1 CASSEAAGFHEQYF TGTGCCAGCAGTGAAGCTGCAGGGTTTCACGAGCAGTACTTC
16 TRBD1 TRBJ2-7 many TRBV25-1 CASSPKRGQGYYEQYF TGTGCCAGCAGTCCTAAGAGGGGACAGGGGTACTACGAGCAGTACTTC
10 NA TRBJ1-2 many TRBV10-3 CAMPQRGYTF TGTGCCATGCCCCAGCGGGGCTACACCTTC
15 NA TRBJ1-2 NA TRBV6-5 CASSSPGHSHYGYTF TGTGCCAGCAGTTCCCCCGGGCATTCACACTATGGCTACACCTTC
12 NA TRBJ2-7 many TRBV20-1 CSAVRQSYEQYF TGCAGTGCTGTACGACAGTCCTACGAGCAGTACTTC
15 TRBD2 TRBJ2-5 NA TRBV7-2 CASSLATSGRETQYF TGTGCCAGCAGCTTAGCGACTAGCGGGAGGGAGACCCAGTACTTC
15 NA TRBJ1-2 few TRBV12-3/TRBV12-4 CASSAGTLDNYGYTF TGTGCCAGCAGTGCCGGGACACTCGATAACTATGGCTACACCTTC